The sequence of this T cell receptor beta chain was determined in a study of blood T cells in healthy people across ages. Study outcomes and limitations: In older individuals, TCR beta diversity per million T cells was lower, falling roughly linearly with age.

Notes on this clonotype: Its antigen is unknown.

A second about 6 to 12 cycle PCR used barcoded and J-beta primers. TCRdb redid the calling of the 5' RACE reads with MiXCR, one entry per CDR3 protein. The table lists roughly 550,000 distinct CDR3 sequences, less than 25% of them singletons, with less than 9% in the top ten. This CDR3 contains 14 residues. V was pared by 7 bases and J by 11 bases, with 13 bases of the junction left unmatched. These data were likewise used in another study, on T cells of mothers and their children. Turning to that study: The sample comes from 8 or 9 healthy Caucasian donors: mothers and children. The entire RNA extract went into cDNA synthesis at approximately 1.5 ug per 15 ul. The M1S primer of the second PCR added sample barcodes and 2-4 random nucleotides.

Sequences were obtained from blood. This clonotype was sampled from a boy aged 5-17 years in good health. This chain connects TRBV12-3 or TRBV12-4 to TRBJ2-5; 10 positions match TRBD2. CDR3 protein: CASNLSGGAREQYF. As DNA, the CDR3 is TGTGCCAGCAACCTGAGCGGGGGGGCAAGGGAGCAGTACTTC.